A single sample gave rise to the 7 T cell receptor beta chains below, sequenced in a study of blood T cells in healthy people across ages. It was with a sample-barcoded 5' primer and a J-beta primer mix that a second PCR of roughly 7 to 12 cycles was run. TCRdb recomputed calls from the 5' RACE reads with MiXCR, one row per CDR3 protein. The profile covers roughly 860,000 distinct CDR3 sequences, with about 62% appearing a single time and roughly 26% taken by the ten largest. The sequencing sample was made of blood. Receptors were obtained from a man aged 30 to 39 in good health.

CDR3 protein: CAISDRSVENEQFF. The CDR3 nucleotides are TGTGCCATCAGTGATAGGTCAGTGGAGAATGAGCAGTTCTTC. The V call is TRBV10-3, the J call TRBJ2-1; no definite D call. Germline assignment: CDR1 ENHRY and CDR2 SYGVKD. CDR3 length: 14 residues. V lost 3 bases, J lost 7 bases, and 13 bases lay in between.

The chain couples TRBV5-1 to TRBJ2-7; TRBD1 agrees at 8 bases. From germline, CDR1 is SGHRS and CDR2 YFSETQ. V gave up 1 base and J gave up 3 bases; unmatched junction bases: 6. The length of the CDR3 is 15 residues. CDR3 nucleotides: TGCGCCAGCAGCTTGACCGGACAGGGTTACTACGAGCAGTACTTC. Its protein product is CASSLTGQGYYEQYF. The variable domain in full, with the rest retrieved from reference TRBV5-1 and TRBJ2-7, is KAGVTQTPRYLIKTRGQQVTLSCSPISGHRSVSWYQQTPGQGLQFLFEYFSETQRNKGNFPGRFSGRQFSNSRSEMNVSTLELGDSALYLCASSLTGQGYYEQYFGPGTRLTVT.

The J gene is TRBJ1-2, the V gene TRBV7-2, with a weak D call TRBD1 (5 bases). Germline V gene lookup returns CDR1 SGHTA and CDR2 FQGNSA. Trimming left V 10 bases short and J 8 bases short, with 23 bases between. This CDR3 region has 14 residues. The CDR3 is CAKRPGPAPWGYTF. In DNA, the CDR3 is TGTGCCAAGAGGCCGGGGCCCGCGCCCTGGGGCTACACCTTC.

The rearrangement joins TRBV2 to TRBJ2-3, with a possible D match to TRBD2 (6 bases). The CDR3 extends over 14 amino acids. Trimming removed 8 bases from V and 4 bases from J, with 16 bases in between. Germline lookup yields CDR1 SNHLY and CDR2 FYNNEI. CDR3 sequence: CASGGTSRADTQYF. CDR3 DNA sequence: TGTGCCAGCGGGGGGACGTCGAGGGCAGATACGCAGTATTTT.

The rearrangement uses TRBV6-4 and TRBJ1-5; a weak D match, TRBD1 (5 bases). CDR3 size: 15 residues. The germline V gene has CDR1 MRHNA and CDR2 SNTAGT. Trimming pared 10 bases from V and 7 bases from J, leaving 23 bases between. As DNA, the CDR3 is TGTGCCACCCGGGGCCCAACTAATTTCTGCCAGCCCCAGCATTTT. It encodes CATRGPTNFCQPQHF.

The J gene is TRBJ1-5, the V gene TRBV4-2, with a possible D match to TRBD1 (5 bases). The CDR3 is made up of 15 amino acids. V dropped 0 bases and J dropped 6 bases, with 12 bases sitting between them. Germline-derived CDR1 and CDR2 are LGHNA and YNFKEQ. In DNA, the CDR3 is TGTGCCAGCAGCCAAGAGGGGGAAGTCCCTCAGCCCCAGCATTTT. Translating gives CASSQEGEVPQPQHF.

This chain joins TRBV2 and TRBJ1-2; 7 nucleotides match TRBD1. Germline-derived CDR1 and CDR2 are SNHLY and FYNNEI. V dropped 0 bases and J dropped 8; count of bases not matched to a gene: 9. CDR3 length: 15 residues. The DNA for the CDR3 is TGTGCCAGCAGTGAAGCAGGACAGGACGTCGGCGGCTACACCTTC. It specifies CASSEAGQDVGGYTF.